This passage covers 27 T cell receptor beta chains from one sample sequenced in a study of Ad26.COV2.S vaccination and SARS-CoV-2 variants. As to treatment: about 20 received Ad26.COV2.S at low or high dose, single or two shots; about 5 received placebo; per-sample allocation not given. The investigators took samples on day 63 after the first vaccine or placebo injection. TCRdb's table, derived via immunoSEQ multiplex PCR, lists solely in-frame clones and lacks some. This table has 350,000 to 450,000 clones, roughly 91% appearing once. This sample comprised peripheral blood, obtained in a trial of Ad26.COV2.S vaccine versus placebo. The receptors come from a person between 18 and 65 years old who received the Ad26.COV2.S COVID-19 vaccine or a placebo.

V usage is TRBV7-2 and J usage is TRBJ1-5; D is perhaps TRBD1 (5 bases). Germline V gene data show CDR1 as SGHTA and CDR2 as FQGNSA. The CDR3 is 16 amino acids. V was clipped by 1 base and J by 4 bases, with 14 bases between them. The CDR3 loop is CASSLGRGLGNQPQHF. The CDR3, as DNA: TGTGCCAGCAGCTTAGGGAGGGGACTCGGGAATCAGCCCCAGCATTTT.

V is TRBV4-1 and J is TRBJ1-2; no clear D. CDR1 is MGHRA, CDR2 YSYEKL, per germline. The CDR3 runs to 16 residues. The ends were cut back, 1 base at V and 5 bases at J, with 17 bases in the middle. The CDR3 here is CASSQGPLGGWYGYTF. The CDR3 DNA is TGCGCCAGCAGCCAAGGACCCCTGGGAGGGTGGTATGGCTACACCTTC.

The chain has TRBV3-1 (or the pseudogene TRBV3-2) and TRBJ1-1, with a weak D call TRBD1 (6 bases). V was trimmed by 2 bases and J by 1 base, leaving 8 bases between them. Germline V gene sequence: CDR1 LGHDT, CDR2 YNNKEL (reference sequence). This CDR3 is built from 14 residues. The CDR3 is CASSQLQGNTEAFF. In DNA form, the CDR3 reads TGTGCCAGCAGCCAATTACAGGGGAACACTGAAGCTTTCTTT.

The rearrangement links TRBV21-1 to TRBJ1-5. TRBV21-1 corresponds to a pseudogene. The CDR3 length is 14 residues. This chain's CDR3 is CASSRRGPHQPQHF. CDR3 nucleotides: TGTGCCAGCTCCAGACGAGGTCCTCATCAGCCCCAGCATTTT.

This chain links TRBV12-5 with TRBJ2-4; no clear D. The germline V gene has CDR1 LGHNT and CDR2 FRNRAP. The CDR3 runs to 13 residues. V lost 1 base and J 4 bases, leaving 5 bases between the germline ends. CDR3 sequence: CASGLGGKNIQYF. CDR3 sequence (DNA): TGTGCTAGTGGTTTGGGGGGAAAAAACATTCAGTACTTC.

The genes are TRBV4-1 and TRBJ1-1; D is ambiguous. There are 16 residues in the CDR3. The germline V gene encodes CDR1 MGHRA and CDR2 YSYEKL. V was clipped by 2 bases and J by 0 bases, with 13 bases between them. The CDR3 sequence is CASSQPPARLNTEAFF. CDR3 DNA sequence: TGCGCCAGCAGCCAACCCCCCGCCAGGTTGAACACTGAAGCTTTCTTT.

V usage is TRBV5-6 and J usage is TRBJ1-6, with D perhaps TRBD1 (5 bases). The CDR3 loop spans 15 amino acids. With 5 bases removed from V and 2 bases from J, the gap between germline ends came to 11 bases. Germline CDR1 and CDR2: SGHDT and YYEEEE. The chain's CDR3 is CASRATDTYNSPLHF. CDR3 sequence (DNA): TGTGCCAGCAGGGCGACAGACACCTATAATTCACCCCTCCACTTT.

Only a few counts were recorded for this clone. The chain employs TRBV4-1 and TRBJ1-5, with D unclear. Trimming left V 1 base short and J 7 bases short, with 5 bases between. Germline V CDR1 and CDR2: MGHRA, YSYEKL. The CDR3 runs to 12 residues. The CDR3 reads CASSQGSQPQHF. CDR3 DNA: TGCGCCAGCAGCCAAGGCAGCCAGCCCCAGCATTTT.

The chain couples TRBV7-6 to TRBJ2-5, with 10 bases identical to TRBD2. CDR3 length equals 16 residues. Germline V CDR1 and CDR2: SGHVS, FNYEAQ. J was trimmed by 5 bases and V by 1 base; bases with no gene match: 7. The CDR3 region is CASSLVQRGGRETQYF. The CDR3 DNA reads as TGTGCCAGCAGCTTAGTTCAGCGGGGGGGCCGGGAGACCCAGTACTTC.

V usage is TRBV5-1 and J usage is TRBJ2-3; D possibly uses TRBD1 or TRBD2 (5 bases each). With 0 bases removed from V and 0 bases from J, the gap between germline ends came to 14 bases. The CDR3 consists of 17 residues. Germline CDR1 reads SGHRS; CDR2 reads YFSETQ. CDR3 bases: TGCGCCAGCAGCTTGGGATGGGGCGGGTCTAGCACAGATACGCAGTATTTT. Its protein product is CASSLGWGGSSTDTQYF.

The chain is built from TRBV12-3 or TRBV12-4 and TRBJ1-2; D remains ambiguous. The CDR3 length is 12 residues. V dropped 7 bases and J dropped 7 bases, with 13 bases sitting between them. Here the CDR3 DNA reads TGTGCCAGCACCCTAGAATGGGGTGGCTACACCTTC. Amino acid sequence: CASTLEWGGYTF.

Worth noting for this clone: The junction departs from the called germline gene at one end, perhaps through a read error. V usage is TRBV5-1 and J usage is TRBJ2-3; 10 bases agree with TRBD2. The CDR3 spans 13 residues. The germline CDR1 and CDR2 sequences are SGHRS and YFSETQ. CDR3 amino acids: CASSLDPSGGPGF. CDR3 bases: TGCGCCAGCAGCTTGGATCCTAGCGGGGGTCCTGGTTTT.

This clone was seen only once. The chain joins TRBV12-3 or TRBV12-4 to TRBJ2-5, with TRBD1 as a possible D gene (6 bases). V shed 5 bases and J shed 4 bases, with 8 bases lying between them. This CDR3 spans 12 amino acids. The CDR3 region has the DNA TGTGCCAGCAGTCGGGACACAGAGACCCAGTACTTC. As protein: CASSRDTETQYF.

The genes are TRBV7-2 and TRBJ1-2, with 10 bases aligning to TRBD1. The V and J ends lost 4 bases and 0 bases, in that order; junction bases with no gene match: 2. The CDR3 has 15 residues. Germline values: CDR1 SGHTA, CDR2 FQGNSA. The CDR3 sequence: CASSYGQGANYGYTF. CDR3 nucleotides: TGTGCCAGCAGCTACGGACAGGGGGCTAACTATGGCTACACCTTC.

The chain is built from TRBV18 and TRBJ1-1; D not resolved. CDR3 length equals 13 residues. Germline V gene lookup returns CDR1 KGHSH and CDR2 LQKENI. Trimming pared 4 bases from V and 7 bases from J, leaving 13 bases between. CDR3 bases: TGTGCCAGCTCACAAACCAGTTACCTTGAAGCTTTCTTT. It specifies CASSQTSYLEAFF.

This clone appeared once. V gene TRBV15 combines with J gene TRBJ2-7; TRBD2 aligns across 10 bases. The germline CDR1 and CDR2 sequences are LNHNV and YYDKDF (reference sequence). The CDR3 covers 15 residues. Trimming at V came to 3 bases and at J to 6 bases, leaving 8 bases not matched to a gene. The CDR3 DNA follows: TGTGCCACCAGCAGGGAAGCGGGGGGGCTTTCCGAGCAGTACTTC. Amino acids: CATSREAGGLSEQYF.

The chain combines TRBV4-1 with TRBJ2-1; a weak D match, TRBD2 (6 bases). V shed 4 bases and J shed 15 bases, with 25 bases lying between them. The V gene's germline CDR1 is MGHRA and CDR2 YSYEKL. The CDR3 consists of 15 residues. The CDR3 bases are TGCGCCAGCAGCCCAAACCCGGACTTGCTCAAGGGAGGGTTCTTC. Its protein product is CASSPNPDLLKGGFF.

The chain has TRBV5-8 and TRBJ2-5; D possibly corresponds to TRBD1 (6 bases). Germline CDR1 SGHTS, CDR2 YDEGEE. The CDR3 is 14 amino acids. The ends were cut back, 0 bases at V and 5 bases at J, with 11 bases in the middle. CDR3 loop: CASSLAGVSETQYF. The CDR3 coding sequence is TGTGCCAGCAGCTTGGCAGGGGTGTCGGAGACCCAGTACTTC.

The V and J genes are TRBV11-2 and TRBJ1-1; D not resolved. In germline, CDR1 is SGHAT, CDR2 FQNNGV. CDR3 length: 18 amino acids. V was shortened by 0 bases and J by 1 base, with 18 bases between the two germline ends. This CDR3 reads CASSLDWAGSARNTEAFF. CDR3 nucleotides: TGTGCCAGCAGCTTAGATTGGGCTGGTTCCGCTAGGAACACTGAAGCTTTCTTT.

The table lists this clone with a few counts. This sequence joins TRBV11-2 and TRBJ1-6; 10 bases are shared with TRBD1. CDR3 length: 15 residues. V was pared by 4 bases and J by 8 bases, with 5 bases of the junction left unmatched. The V gene's germline CDR1 is SGHAT and CDR2 FQNNGV. The CDR3 nucleotides are TGTGCCAGCAGCTCCGCCGGGACAGGGGATTCACCCCTCCACTTT. This sequence encodes CASSSAGTGDSPLHF.

The chain employs TRBV25-1 and TRBJ2-7; D remains ambiguous. The CDR3 consists of 13 residues. Trimming took off 4 bases at V and 0 bases at J, with 7 bases between the two ends. Germline loops: CDR1 MGHDK, CDR2 SYGVNS. The chain's CDR3 is CASSAPSSYEQYF. CDR3 sequence (DNA): TGTGCCAGCAGTGCCCCAAGCTCCTACGAGCAGTACTTC.

The V gene is TRBV7-2, the J gene TRBJ2-3; TRBD1 might be the D (6 bases). V was pared by 5 bases and J by 0 bases, with 9 bases between. The CDR3 covers 14 residues. CDR1 and CDR2 from the germline V gene are SGHTA and FQGNSA. The CDR3 bases are TGTGCCAGCAGCCAGGGACATAGCACAGATACGCAGTATTTT. This translates into CASSQGHSTDTQYF.

This clone has a handful of counts. The chain carries TRBV19 and TRBJ2-5, with TRBD2 identical over 12 bases. The germline V gene has CDR1 LNHDA and CDR2 SQIVND (reference sequence). CDR3 size: 16 residues. The junction had 4 bases not matched to a gene; V was cut back by 4 bases and J by 1 base. The CDR3 is CASSTRLAGVQETQYF. The CDR3 bases are TGTGCCAGTAGTACCAGACTAGCGGGGGTCCAAGAGACCCAGTACTTC.

V gene TRBV7-3 combines with J gene TRBJ2-2; 9 bases are a match to TRBD2. Trimming took 3 bases from V and 0 from J; bases not matched to a gene: 2. Germline CDR1 SGHTA, CDR2 FQGTGA. CDR3 length: 16 residues. Written as DNA, the CDR3 is TGTGCCAGCAGCTTGACTAGCGGAACGAACACCGGGGAGCTGTTTTTT. Its protein product is CASSLTSGTNTGELFF.

V usage is TRBV28 and J usage is TRBJ1-6; D unresolved. The CDR3 has 17 residues. The V end was cut by 3 bases, the J end by 0 bases, with 12 bases between. Germline assignment: CDR1 MDHEN and CDR2 SYDVKM. CDR3 in amino acids: CASSLVTGGSYNSPLHF. The CDR3 DNA reads as TGTGCCAGCAGTTTGGTGACGGGAGGCTCCTATAATTCACCCCTCCACTTT.

The gene calls are TRBV3-1 (or the pseudogene TRBV3-2) and TRBJ2-4; 12 bases agree with TRBD2. The CDR3 loop spans 18 amino acids. Germline V gene data show CDR1 as LGHDT and CDR2 as YNNKEL (reference sequence). The junction had 13 bases not matched to a gene; V was cut back by 4 bases and J by 6 bases. The CDR3 DNA reads TGTGCCAGCAGCCCCCTGGGTCTAGCGGGGGGGCCGGGAAACATTCAGTACTTC. This translates into CASSPLGLAGGPGNIQYF.

This rearrangement joins TRBV18 to TRBJ1-2; unclear D gene. There are 15 residues in the CDR3. V dropped 6 bases and J dropped 6 bases, with 20 bases sitting between them. The germline CDR1 and CDR2 sequences are KGHSH and LQKENI. CDR3 sequence reads: CASSDVIQSPHGYTF. Written as DNA, the CDR3 is TGTGCCAGCTCCGACGTAATACAGTCGCCCCATGGCTACACCTTC.